This T cell receptor beta chain was observed in a study of response to subunit inactivated influenza vaccine. Overall study findings and caveats: Each seasonal influenza vaccination, the authors suggested, recruits few new T cells.

The CDR3 has 12 residues. Germline trimming cut 2 bases from V and 7 bases from J; bases unmatched to any gene: 2. Per the germline V gene, CDR1 is SEHNR and CDR2 is FQNEAQ (reference sequence). As for this clonotype: Antigen specificity is unknown.

Via MiXCR, TCRdb re-called the RT-PCR reads, giving one row per CDR3 protein. The data hold 700,000 to 900,000 distinct CDR3 sequences, with 21% observed a single time. Sequenced here: PBMCs from blood, sampled 4 to 6 days after vaccination. The TCR comes from a man in his fifties or sixties who received an inactivated influenza vaccine. J is TRBJ2-7 and V is TRBV7-9; 7 bases line up with TRBD2. The CDR3 coding sequence is TGTGCCAGCAGCTTAACTAGCGAAGAGCAGTACTTC. This codes for CASSLTSEEQYF. The variable domain in full, completed from reference TRBV7-9 and TRBJ2-7, reads DTGVSQNPRHKITKRGQNVTFRCDPISEHNRLYWYRQTLGQGPEFLTYFQNEAQLEKSRLLSDRFSAERPKGSFSTLEIQRTEQGDSAMYLCASSLTSEEQYFGPGTRLTVT.